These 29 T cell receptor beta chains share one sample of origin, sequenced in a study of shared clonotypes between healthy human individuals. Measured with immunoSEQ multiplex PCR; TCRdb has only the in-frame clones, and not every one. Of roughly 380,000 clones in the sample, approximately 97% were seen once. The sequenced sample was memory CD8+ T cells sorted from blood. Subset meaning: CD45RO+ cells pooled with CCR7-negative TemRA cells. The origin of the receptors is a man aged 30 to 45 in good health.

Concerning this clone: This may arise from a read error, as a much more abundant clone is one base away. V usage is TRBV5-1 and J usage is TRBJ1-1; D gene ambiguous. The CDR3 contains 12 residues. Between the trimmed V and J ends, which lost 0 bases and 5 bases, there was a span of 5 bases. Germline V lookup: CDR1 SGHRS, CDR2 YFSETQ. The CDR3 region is CASSLGKTEAFF. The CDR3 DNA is TGCGCCAGCAGCTTGGGGAAAACTGAAGCTTTCTTT.

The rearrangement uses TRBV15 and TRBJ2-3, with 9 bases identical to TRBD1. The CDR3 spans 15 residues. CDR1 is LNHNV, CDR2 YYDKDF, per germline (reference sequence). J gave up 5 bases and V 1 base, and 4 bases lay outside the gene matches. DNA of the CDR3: TGTGCCACCAGCAGAGGTCGGACAGGGGAAGATACGCAGTATTTT. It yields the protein CATSRGRTGEDTQYF.

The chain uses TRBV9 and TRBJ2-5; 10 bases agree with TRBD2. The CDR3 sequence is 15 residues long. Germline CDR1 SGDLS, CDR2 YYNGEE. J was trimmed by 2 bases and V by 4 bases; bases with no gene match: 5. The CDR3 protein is CASSPSGRLQETQYF. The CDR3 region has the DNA TGTGCCAGCAGCCCTAGCGGGAGATTACAAGAGACCCAGTACTTC.

The CDR3 is CASSPGFGQFF. The CDR3 bases are TGTGCCAGCAGCCCAGGTTTTGGGCAGTTCTTC. The rearrangement joins TRBV21-1 to TRBJ2-1; the table's D call of TRBD1 was not tested on the DNA. TRBV21-1 is designated a pseudogene. The CDR3 is made up of 11 amino acids.

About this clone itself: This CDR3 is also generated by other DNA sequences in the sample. The CDR3 DNA follows: TGCAGTGCTTCTCTAGGCTACGAGCAGTACTTC. It is translated as CSASLGYEQYF. This chain uses TRBV20-1 with TRBJ2-7; D ambiguous. CDR1 DFQATT and CDR2 SNEGSKA come from the germline V gene (reference sequence). The CDR3 consists of 11 residues. V dropped 5 bases and J dropped 3 bases, with 8 bases sitting between them.

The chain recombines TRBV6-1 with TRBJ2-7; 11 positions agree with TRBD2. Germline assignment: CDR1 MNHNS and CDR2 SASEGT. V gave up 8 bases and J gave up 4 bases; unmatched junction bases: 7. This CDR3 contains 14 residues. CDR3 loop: CASRLLAGDYEQYF. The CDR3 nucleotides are TGTGCCAGCCGGTTACTAGCGGGAGATTACGAGCAGTACTTC.

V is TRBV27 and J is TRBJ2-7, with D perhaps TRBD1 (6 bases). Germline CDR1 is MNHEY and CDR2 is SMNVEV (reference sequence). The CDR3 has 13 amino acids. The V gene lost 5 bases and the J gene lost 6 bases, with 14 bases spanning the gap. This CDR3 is CASSRKGVGEQYF. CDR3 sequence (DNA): TGTGCCAGCAGTCGAAAGGGGGTGGGCGAGCAGTACTTC.

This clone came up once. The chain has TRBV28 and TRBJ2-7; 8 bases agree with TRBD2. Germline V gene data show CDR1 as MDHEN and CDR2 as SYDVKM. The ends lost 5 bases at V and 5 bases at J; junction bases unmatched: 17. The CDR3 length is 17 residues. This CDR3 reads CASSLVGQTGTRNEQYF. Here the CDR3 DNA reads TGTGCCAGCAGTCTAGTTGGGCAAACCGGGACTAGGAACGAGCAGTACTTC.

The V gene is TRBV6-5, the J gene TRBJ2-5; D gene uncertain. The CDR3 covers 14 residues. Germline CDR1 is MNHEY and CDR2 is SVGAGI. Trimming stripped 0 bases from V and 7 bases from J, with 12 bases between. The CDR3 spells CASSYSNPSTTQYF. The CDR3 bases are TGTGCCAGCAGTTACTCGAACCCATCTACGACCCAGTACTTC.

CDR3 protein: CASSLRGQPPAYGYTF. Written as DNA, the CDR3 is TGTGCCAGCAGTTTAAGAGGACAGCCCCCGGCCTATGGCTACACCTTC. The chain links TRBV28 to TRBJ1-2; a weak D match, TRBD1 (6 bases). This CDR3 spans 16 amino acids. Trimming removed 2 bases at V and 4 bases at J, with 17 bases between. CDR1 and CDR2 from the germline V gene are MDHEN and SYDVKM.

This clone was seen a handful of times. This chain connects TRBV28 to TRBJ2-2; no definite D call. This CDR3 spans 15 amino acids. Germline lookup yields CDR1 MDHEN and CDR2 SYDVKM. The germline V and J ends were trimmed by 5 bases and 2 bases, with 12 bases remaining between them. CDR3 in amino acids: CASSIRVANTGELFF. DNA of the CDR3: TGTGCCAGCAGTATCCGTGTGGCAAACACCGGGGAGCTGTTTTTT.

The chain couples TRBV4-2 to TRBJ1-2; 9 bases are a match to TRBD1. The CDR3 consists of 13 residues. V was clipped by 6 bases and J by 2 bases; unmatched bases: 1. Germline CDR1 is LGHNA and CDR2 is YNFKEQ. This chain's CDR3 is CASRDRGNYGYTF. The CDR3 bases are TGTGCCAGCAGGGACAGGGGAAACTATGGCTACACCTTC.

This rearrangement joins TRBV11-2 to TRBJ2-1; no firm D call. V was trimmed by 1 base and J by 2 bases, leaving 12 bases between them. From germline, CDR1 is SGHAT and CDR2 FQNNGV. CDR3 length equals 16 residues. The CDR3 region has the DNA TGTGCCAGCAGCTTAGCTCTAGTTGGCACCTACAATGAGCAGTTCTTC. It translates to CASSLALVGTYNEQFF.

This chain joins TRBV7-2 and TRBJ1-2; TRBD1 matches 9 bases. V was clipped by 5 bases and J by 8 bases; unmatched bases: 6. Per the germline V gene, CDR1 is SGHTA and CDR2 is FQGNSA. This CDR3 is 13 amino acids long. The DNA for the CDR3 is TGTGCCAGCAGCCTCTACAGGGGGCAGGGCTACACCTTC. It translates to CASSLYRGQGYTF.

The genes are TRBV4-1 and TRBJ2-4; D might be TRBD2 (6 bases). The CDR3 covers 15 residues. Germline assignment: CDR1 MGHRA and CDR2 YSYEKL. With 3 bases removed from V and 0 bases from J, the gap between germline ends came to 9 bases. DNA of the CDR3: TGCGCCAGCAGCCACGGGACTCTAGCCAAAAACATTCAGTACTTC. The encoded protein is CASSHGTLAKNIQYF.

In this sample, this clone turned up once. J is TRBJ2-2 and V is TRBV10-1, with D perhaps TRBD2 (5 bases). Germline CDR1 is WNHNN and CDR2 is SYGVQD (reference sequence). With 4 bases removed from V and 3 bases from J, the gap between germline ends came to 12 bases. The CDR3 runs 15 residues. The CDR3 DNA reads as TGCGCCAGCAGTGTCCAGCGGTGGTACACCGGGGAGCTGTTTTTT. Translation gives CASSVQRWYTGELFF.

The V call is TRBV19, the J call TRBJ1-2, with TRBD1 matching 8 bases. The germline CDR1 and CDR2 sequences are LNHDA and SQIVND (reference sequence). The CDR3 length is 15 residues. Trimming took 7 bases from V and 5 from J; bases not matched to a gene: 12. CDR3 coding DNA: TGTGCCAGTATTAGGGACAGGAGTATGGAGTATGGCTACACCTTC. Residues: CASIRDRSMEYGYTF. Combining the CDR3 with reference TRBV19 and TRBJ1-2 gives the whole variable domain DGGITQSPKYLFRKEGQNVTLSCEQNLNHDAMYWYRQDPGQGLRLIYYSQIVNDFQKGDIAEGYSVSREKKESFPLTVTSAQKNPTAFYLCASIRDRSMEYGYTFGSGTRLTVV.

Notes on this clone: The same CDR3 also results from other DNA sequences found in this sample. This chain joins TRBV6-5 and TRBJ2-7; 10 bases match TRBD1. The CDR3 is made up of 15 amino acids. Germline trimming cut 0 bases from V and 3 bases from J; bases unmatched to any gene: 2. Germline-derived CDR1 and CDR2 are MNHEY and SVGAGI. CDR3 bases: TGTGCCAGCAGTTACTCGCGGACAGGGGGCTACGAGCAGTACTTC. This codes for CASSYSRTGGYEQYF.

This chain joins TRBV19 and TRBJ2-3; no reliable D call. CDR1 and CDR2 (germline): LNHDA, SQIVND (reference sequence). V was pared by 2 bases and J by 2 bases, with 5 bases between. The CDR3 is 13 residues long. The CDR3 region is CASSIMYTDTQYF. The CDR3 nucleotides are TGTGCCAGTAGTATAATGTACACAGATACGCAGTATTTT.

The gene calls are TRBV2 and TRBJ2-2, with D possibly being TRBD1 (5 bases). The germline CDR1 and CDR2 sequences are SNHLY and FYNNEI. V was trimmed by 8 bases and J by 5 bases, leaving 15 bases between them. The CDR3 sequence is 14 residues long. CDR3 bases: TGTGCCAGCTCTGGGTCAGGGCGAACCGGGGAGCTGTTTTTT. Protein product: CASSGSGRTGELFF.

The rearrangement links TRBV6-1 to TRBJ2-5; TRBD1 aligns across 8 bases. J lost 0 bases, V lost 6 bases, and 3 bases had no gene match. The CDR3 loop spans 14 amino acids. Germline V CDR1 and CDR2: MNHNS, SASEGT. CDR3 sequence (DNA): TGTGCCAGCAGGGACAGGGAGTACCAAGAGACCCAGTACTTC. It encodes CASRDREYQETQYF.

CDR3 DNA sequence: TGTGCCAGCAGTGTACCGGGACTACGGTGGGACCCTAGTACAGATACGCAGTATTTT. Its protein product is CASSVPGLRWDPSTDTQYF. The chain carries TRBV2 and TRBJ2-3, with 7 nucleotides matching TRBD2. Per the germline V gene, CDR1 is SNHLY and CDR2 is FYNNEI. CDR3 size: 19 residues. Trimming took 4 bases from V and 3 from J; bases not matched to a gene: 19.

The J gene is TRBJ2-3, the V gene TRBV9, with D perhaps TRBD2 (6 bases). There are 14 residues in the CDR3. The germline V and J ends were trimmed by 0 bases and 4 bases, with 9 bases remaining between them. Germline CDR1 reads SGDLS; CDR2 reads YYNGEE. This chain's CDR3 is CASSVGPGADTQYF. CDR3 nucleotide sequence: TGTGCCAGCAGCGTAGGACCGGGAGCAGATACGCAGTATTTT.

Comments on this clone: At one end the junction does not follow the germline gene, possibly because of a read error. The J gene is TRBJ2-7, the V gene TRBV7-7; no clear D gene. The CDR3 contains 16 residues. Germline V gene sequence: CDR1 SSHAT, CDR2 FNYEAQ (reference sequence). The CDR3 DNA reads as TGTGCTAGCAGCTTAATTAGGCGGAGAGAAACCTACGAGCAGTACTTC. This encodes CASSLIRRRETYEQYF.

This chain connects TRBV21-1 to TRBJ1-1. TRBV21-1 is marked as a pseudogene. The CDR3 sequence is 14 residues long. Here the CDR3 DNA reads TGTGCCAGCAGTCACTACACAATTCGCACTGAAGCTTTCTTT. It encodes CASSHYTIRTEAFF.

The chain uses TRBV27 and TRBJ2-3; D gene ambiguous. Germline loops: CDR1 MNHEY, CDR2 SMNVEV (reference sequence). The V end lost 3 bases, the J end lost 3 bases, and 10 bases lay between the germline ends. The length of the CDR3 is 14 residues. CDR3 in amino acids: CASSFTFSTDTQYF. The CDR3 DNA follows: TGTGCCAGCAGTTTCACCTTTTCGACAGATACGCAGTATTTT.

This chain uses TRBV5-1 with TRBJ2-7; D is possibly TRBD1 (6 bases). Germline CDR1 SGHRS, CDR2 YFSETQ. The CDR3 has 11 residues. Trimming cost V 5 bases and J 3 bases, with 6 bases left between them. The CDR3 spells CASRQGYEQYF. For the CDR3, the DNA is TGCGCCAGCAGACAGGGCTACGAGCAGTACTTC.

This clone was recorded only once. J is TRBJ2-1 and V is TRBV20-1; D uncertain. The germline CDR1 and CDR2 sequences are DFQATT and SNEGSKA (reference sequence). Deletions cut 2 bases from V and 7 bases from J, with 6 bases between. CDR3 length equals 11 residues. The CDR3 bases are TGCAGTGCTAGAAGTGGAAATGAGCAGTTCTTC. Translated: CSARSGNEQFF.

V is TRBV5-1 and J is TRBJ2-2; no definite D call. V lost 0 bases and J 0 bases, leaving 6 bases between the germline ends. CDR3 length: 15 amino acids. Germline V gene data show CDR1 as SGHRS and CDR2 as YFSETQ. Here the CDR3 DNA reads TGCGCCAGCAGCTTGGAACCGACGAACACCGGGGAGCTGTTTTTT. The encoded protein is CASSLEPTNTGELFF. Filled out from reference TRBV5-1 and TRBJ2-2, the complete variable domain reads KAGVTQTPRYLIKTRGQQVTLSCSPISGHRSVSWYQQTPGQGLQFLFEYFSETQRNKGNFPGRFSGRQFSNSRSEMNVSTLELGDSALYLCASSLEPTNTGELFFGEGSRLTVL.